This T cell receptor (beta chain) emerged from a study of T cell responses to AZD1222 COVID-19 vaccine. V lost 8 bases and J lost 0, with 11 bases in between. The CDR3 totals 14 residues. Looked up from germline, CDR1 is MNHEY and CDR2 is SVGAGI. The study's findings and limits: Seropositivity was recorded at baseline in only a handful of AZD1222 recipients. Donors in the cohort were predominantly white British and more often female, and clonal diversity was possibly underestimated.

Profiling relied on immunoSEQ multiplex PCR, and the TCRdb table lists in-frame clones only, not all of them. The data show about 140,000 clones, with around 87% seen just once and 1.5% to 2% held by the top ten. As regards this clone: Its antigen remains unknown.

The rearrangement joins TRBV6-5 to TRBJ2-1; no clear D. The sequence derives from an adult in good health. The sample was peripheral blood, taken on day 0 of AZD1222 vaccination. CDR3 sequence: CASALRSSYNEQFF. DNA of the CDR3: TGTGCCAGCGCCCTAAGGAGCTCCTACAATGAGCAGTTCTTC.